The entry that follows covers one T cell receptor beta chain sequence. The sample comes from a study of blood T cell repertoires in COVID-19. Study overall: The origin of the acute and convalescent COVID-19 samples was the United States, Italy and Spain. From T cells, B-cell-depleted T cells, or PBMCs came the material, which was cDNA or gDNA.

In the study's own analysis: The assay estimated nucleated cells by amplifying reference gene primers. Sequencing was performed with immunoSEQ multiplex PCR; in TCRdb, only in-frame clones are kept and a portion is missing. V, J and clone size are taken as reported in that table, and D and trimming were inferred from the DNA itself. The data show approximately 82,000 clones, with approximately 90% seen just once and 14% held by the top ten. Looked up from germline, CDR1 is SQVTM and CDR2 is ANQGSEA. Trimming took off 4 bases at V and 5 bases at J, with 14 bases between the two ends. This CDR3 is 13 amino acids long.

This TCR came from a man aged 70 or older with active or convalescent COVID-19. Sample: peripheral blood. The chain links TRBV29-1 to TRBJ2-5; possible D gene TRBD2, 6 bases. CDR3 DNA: TGCAGCGTTGCAATCCAGGCGGGGGAGACCCAGTACTTC. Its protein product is CSVAIQAGETQYF.